Listed below are T cell receptor beta chains from one sample, sequenced in a study of T cells in Graves' hyperthyroidism and ophthalmopathy. TCRdb called the multiplex PCR reads again in MiXCR, with one record for every CDR3 protein. Found here are some 600,000 distinct CDR3 sequences, about 14% of them singletons; the top ten hold approximately 5.7%. Material for sequencing was blood. Receptors were obtained from a woman aged 25 to 45 with Graves' hyperthyroidism that later progressed to Graves' ophthalmopathy. CDR3s include the opening cysteine and the closing phenylalanine or tryptophan. A D gene is named only where the DNA matches it firmly. The size of a clone is reported for some rows only, either as once, few or many, or as a class for expanded clones.

abundance	d_gene	v_gene	j_gene	CDR3nt	CDR3aa
few	-	TRBV11-2	TRBJ2-1	TGTGCCAGCAGCCAACCGGGGCCTCGTCGCGACGAGCAGTTCTTC	CASSQPGPRRDEQFF
few	TRBD2	TRBV5-1	TRBJ2-7	TGCGCCAGCAGCCTTCAACCTGGGGGGGGAAGCTCCTACGAGCAGTACTTC	CASSLQPGGGSSYEQYF
-	-	TRBV5-5	TRBJ2-5	TGTGCCAGCAGCTGGGGGGCGGGAGTAGAGACCCAGTACTTC	CASSWGAGVETQYF
many	TRBD1	TRBV12-3/TRBV12-4	TRBJ2-2	TGTGCCAGCAGCTTTGGACAGGGATACACCGGGGAGCTGTTTTTT	CASSFGQGYTGELFF
-	-	TRBV24-1	TRBJ2-2	TGTGCCACCAGTGATTTGCCAGAAAACGGGGAGCTGTTTTTT	CATSDLPENGELFF
many	TRBD2	TRBV10-3	TRBJ2-2	TGTGCCATCAACAACCCTACAGCTAGCGGGAGCTCGGTCACCGGGGAGCTGTTTTTT	CAINNPTASGSSVTGELFF
many	TRBD2	TRBV20-1	TRBJ2-1	TGCAGTGCATTTGCCTCGGGACTAGCGGGAGGGCCCGCGTACAATGAGCAGTTCTTC	CSAFASGLAGGPAYNEQFF
-	TRBD2	TRBV7-9	TRBJ2-1	TGTGCCAGCAGCTCCCGGACTAGTAATATAAATGAGCAGTTCTTC	CASSSRTSNINEQFF
many	-	TRBV4-1	TRBJ2-7	TGCGCCAGCAGCCAAGATCTGAGTTGGGTGTCAGGCTCCTACGAGCAGTACTTC	CASSQDLSWVSGSYEQYF
many	-	TRBV18	TRBJ2-5	TGTGCCAGCTCACCCCCCAGGCCAAAGGAGACCCAGTACTTC	CASSPPRPKETQYF
many	-	TRBV5-1	TRBJ2-3	TGCGCCAGCCGGATAACAACAGATACGCAGTATTTT	CASRITTDTQYF
-	TRBD1	TRBV20-1	TRBJ1-3	TGCAGTGCGCGGTCGGGACAGGGGCCTGGAAACACCATATATTTT	CSARSGQGPGNTIYF
many	-	TRBV5-1	TRBJ1-1	TGCGCCAGCAGCCTAGGACCCGGGGTAATGAACACTGAAGCTTTCTTT	CASSLGPGVMNTEAFF
-	TRBD2	TRBV12-3/TRBV12-4	TRBJ2-1	TGTGCCAGCACGTCCGGGACTACCTCTTTCCCCGCCTTCAATGAGCAGTTCTTC	CASTSGTTSFPAFNEQFF
few	-	TRBV20-1	TRBJ1-4	TGCAGTGCTAGTCCCGGGTCTACTAATGAAAAACTGTTTTTT	CSASPGSTNEKLFF
-	TRBD2	TRBV24-1	TRBJ2-2	TGTGCCACCAGTGATACCGGGACTAGCGGGACCACGACCGGGGAGCTGTTTTTT	CATSDTGTSGTTTGELFF
-	TRBD2	TRBV7-8	TRBJ2-1	TGTGCCACTCGTAGCGGGAGAGGGTGGAATGAGCAGTTCTTC	CATRSGRGWNEQFF
-	-	TRBV11-3	TRBJ2-1	TGTGCCAGCAGCTTTCCACCGGCGGGGTACAATGAGCAGTTCTTC	CASSFPPAGYNEQFF
few	-	TRBV19	TRBJ2-5	TGTGCCAGTAGTCAGACCGCACAGGGCGGTCAGACCCAGTACTTC	CASSQTAQGGQTQYF
few	-	TRBV28	TRBJ1-3	TGTGCCAGCAGTTTAGGGGCGGGCAGCTCTGGAAACACCATATATTTT	CASSLGAGSSGNTIYF
many	-	TRBV6-2/TRBV6-3	TRBJ1-3	TGTGCCAGCACCGATCGACAGGCGTTTACTTCTGGAAACACCATATATTTT	CASTDRQAFTSGNTIYF
few	-	TRBV4-2	TRBJ1-5	TGTGCCAGCAGCCAAGGACCACAGGGAGATCAGCCCCAGCATTTT	CASSQGPQGDQPQHF
-	-	TRBV6-1	TRBJ2-3	TGTGCCAGCAGTACGGCCGCAGAAAGCACAGATACGCAGTATTTT	CASSTAAESTDTQYF
-	-	TRBV4-3	TRBJ2-5	TGCGCCAGCAGTCTAGAGGGGGGGCGAGAGACCCAGTACTTC	CASSLEGGRETQYF
many	-	TRBV10-3	TRBJ1-1	TGTGCCATCAATGGCCGAGGGGACACTGAAGCTTTCTTT	CAINGRGDTEAFF
many	-	TRBV12-3/TRBV12-4	TRBJ1-2	TGTGCCAGCAATAGTCAGGGACCAGAGCTTGGCTACACCTTC	CASNSQGPELGYTF
many	-	TRBV7-2	TRBJ2-3	TGTGCCAGCAGCCCGGCGCGCCTTGTTGGCACAGATACGCAGTATTTT	CASSPARLVGTDTQYF
few	TRBD1	TRBV29-1	TRBJ2-2	TGCAGCGTTCTGGGACAGAAGGCGAACACCGGGGAGCTGTTTTTT	CSVLGQKANTGELFF
few	-	TRBV19	TRBJ2-1	TGTGCCAGTAGTACCTCGTTGGGCAATGAGCAGTTCTTC	CASSTSLGNEQFF
many	-	TRBV7-2	TRBJ1-1	TGTGCCAAAGCCTCACAAGGGGGACAGAACACTGAAGCTTTCTTT	CAKASQGGQNTEAFF
-	-	TRBV5-1	TRBJ2-5	TGCGCCAGCAGTCAATCTCAGGGAAAAGAGACCCAGTACTTC	CASSQSQGKETQYF
-	TRBD1	TRBV6-1	TRBJ2-7	TGTGCCAGCATCCGGGACAGGGGGCCCTACGAGCAGTACTTC	CASIRDRGPYEQYF
-	TRBD1	TRBV3-1	TRBJ1-3	TGTGCCAGCAACCCCGGGACAGTTCTCTCTGGAAACACCATATATTTT	CASNPGTVLSGNTIYF
few	-	TRBV2	TRBJ1-4	TGTGCCAGCGGTACTCTCGCGGGAACGAAACTGTTTTTT	CASGTLAGTKLFF
-	TRBD2	TRBV9	TRBJ2-2	TGTGCCAGCAGCGTATTGGGCGGGAGGGCCGGGGAGCTGTTTTTT	CASSVLGGRAGELFF
-	-	TRBV12-3/TRBV12-4	TRBJ2-2	TGTGCCAGCAGTCCCCACTTGGGTACCGGGGAGCTGTTTTTT	CASSPHLGTGELFF
many	-	TRBV5-1	TRBJ1-1	TGCGCCAGCAGCTTTTCAGGGAAAGGCACTGAAGCTTTCTTT	CASSFSGKGTEAFF
many	-	TRBV4-3	TRBJ1-5	TGCGCCAGCAGCCAAGATGAGGGTCAGCCCCAGCATTTT	CASSQDEGQPQHF
many	TRBD1	TRBV27	TRBJ1-2	TGTGCCAGCAGCCGGGACAGGGATAACGATGGCTACACCTTC	CASSRDRDNDGYTF
-	-	TRBV4-1	TRBJ2-7	TGCGCCAGCAGCCAAGGAGAGGGTGGCGGGAACGGACGGTACGAGCAGTACTTC	CASSQGEGGGNGRYEQYF
few	-	TRBV7-9	TRBJ2-3	TGTGCCAGCACCCAACTCCGGGAACGACCTATCACAGATACGCAGTATTTT	CASTQLRERPITDTQYF
few	-	TRBV28	TRBJ1-5	TGTGCCAGCAGTTTATCCGTGGCTGGCAATCAGCCCCAGCATTTT	CASSLSVAGNQPQHF
few	-	TRBV3-1	TRBJ1-5	TGTGCCAGCAGCCCCGGGGGGGCCTTAGAAGGCAATCAGCCCCAGCATTTT	CASSPGGALEGNQPQHF
-	TRBD2	TRBV20-1	TRBJ2-7	TGCAGTGCTAGAGATCCTCTAGCGGGAGTCTACGAGCAGTACTTC	CSARDPLAGVYEQYF
many	-	TRBV19	TRBJ1-2	TGTGCCAGTAGTGCCGGGACTAACTATGGCTACACCTTC	CASSAGTNYGYTF
-	-	TRBV2	TRBJ1-2	TGTGCCAGCAGTGATGCCCGGGACTATGGCTACACCTTC	CASSDARDYGYTF
many	-	TRBV6-1	TRBJ1-5	TGTGCCAGCGGCAGTGTCGGGGGACGCAATCAGCCCCAGCATTTT	CASGSVGGRNQPQHF
once	-	TRBV25-1	TRBJ1-6	TGTGCCAGCAGAGAGTATAATTCACCCCTCCACTTT	CASREYNSPLHF
-	-	TRBV20-1	TRBJ1-6	TGCAGTGCTAGCGGAGAGAATAATTCACCCCTCCACTTT	CSASGENNSPLHF
many	-	TRBV3-1	TRBJ1-1	TGTGCCAGCAGCCAATTCATGAACACTGAAGCTTTCTTT	CASSQFMNTEAFF
many	-	TRBV30	TRBJ2-5	TGTGCCTCCCGTTCTTTCCAAGAGACCCAGTACTTC	CASRSFQETQYF
many	TRBD1	TRBV7-6	TRBJ1-4	TGTGCCAGCAGCTTAGCGCGGGACAGAACTAATGAAAAACTGTTTTTT	CASSLARDRTNEKLFF
many	TRBD1	TRBV2	TRBJ1-5	TGTGCCTCCCAGGGGGCGAAACAGCCCCAGCATTTT	CASQGAKQPQHF
-	-	TRBV20-1	TRBJ1-6	TGCAGTGCTAGGGAAGGCCCTTACCCGCCTTATAATTCACCCCTCCACTTT	CSAREGPYPPYNSPLHF
many	-	TRBV27	TRBJ2-1	TGTGCCAGCAGTTTTGGCCATGAGCAGTTCTTC	CASSFGHEQFF
few	-	TRBV4-2	TRBJ2-3	TGTGCCAGCAGCCAAGATAATACGCAGTATTTT	CASSQDNTQYF
-	-	TRBV28	TRBJ2-7	TGTGCCAGCAGTTTTCAATGGAGGGAGCAGTACTTC	CASSFQWREQYF